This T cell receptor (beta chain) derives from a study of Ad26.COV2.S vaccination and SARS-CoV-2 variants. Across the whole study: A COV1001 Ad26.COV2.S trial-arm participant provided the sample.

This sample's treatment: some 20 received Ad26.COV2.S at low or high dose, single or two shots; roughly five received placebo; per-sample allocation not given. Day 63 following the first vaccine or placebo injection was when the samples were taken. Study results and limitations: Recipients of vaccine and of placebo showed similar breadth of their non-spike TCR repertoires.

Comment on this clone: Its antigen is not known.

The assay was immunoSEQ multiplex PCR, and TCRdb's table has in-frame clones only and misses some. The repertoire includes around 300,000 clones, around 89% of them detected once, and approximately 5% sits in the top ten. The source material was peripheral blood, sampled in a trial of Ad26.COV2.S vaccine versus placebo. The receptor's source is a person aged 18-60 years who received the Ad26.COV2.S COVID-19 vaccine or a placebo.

The CDR3 here is CAWSRGRAYGYTF. The DNA for the CDR3 is TGTGCCTGGAGTAGGGGCAGAGCCTATGGCTACACCTTC. V is TRBV30 and J is TRBJ1-2; D might be TRBD1 (5 bases). V was shortened by 2 bases and J by 4 bases, with 11 bases between the two germline ends. The germline gives CDR1 GTSNPN, CDR2 SVGIG (reference sequence). There are 13 residues in the CDR3.